Following are 17 T cell receptor beta chains from one sample sequenced in a study of T cells in localized non-small cell lung cancer. Measured with immunoSEQ multiplex PCR; TCRdb has only the in-frame clones, and not every one. The table lists some 11,000 clones, approximately 91% of them singletons. The sample here was peripheral blood, taken before any cancer treatment. These receptors originate from a male donor aged 60 or over with stage III lung adenocarcinoma.

The V and J genes are TRBV10-3 and TRBJ1-3; no reliable D call. With 6 bases removed from V and 3 bases from J, the gap between germline ends came to 3 bases. Germline CDR1 reads ENHRY; CDR2 reads SYGVKD. The CDR3 is 11 amino acids. In DNA form, the CDR3 reads TGTGCCATCAGCTATGGAAACACCATATATTTT. This translates into CAISYGNTIYF.

V and J are TRBV2 and TRBJ1-3; D is uncertain. V was clipped by 7 bases and J by 1 base, with 14 bases between them. Per the germline V gene, CDR1 is SNHLY and CDR2 is FYNNEI. CDR3 size: 15 residues. DNA for the CDR3: TGTGCCAGCATACTAACTCAGGCTTCTGGAAACACCATATATTTT. Translating it yields CASILTQASGNTIYF.

This sequence joins TRBV28 and TRBJ1-2, with 7 bases identical to TRBD1. V lost 7 bases and J lost 3; bases outside the gene matches: 5. The CDR3 covers 13 residues. CDR1 is MDHEN and CDR2 is SYDVKM in the germline V gene. The DNA for the CDR3 is TGTGCCAGCACAAGGGGGCCGGACTATGGCTACACCTTC. Residues: CASTRGPDYGYTF.

This chain joins TRBV6-5 and TRBJ2-7; possible D gene TRBD2, 5 bases. The CDR3 contains 13 residues. From germline, CDR1 is MNHEY and CDR2 SVGAGI. With 6 bases removed from V and 0 bases from J, the gap between germline ends came to 9 bases. The DNA for the CDR3 is TGTGCCAGCAGCCCCGGGGTCTCCTACGAGCAGTACTTC. Protein product: CASSPGVSYEQYF.

The J gene is TRBJ2-1, the V gene TRBV30; the match to TRBD1 covers 9 bases. CDR1 and CDR2 (germline): GTSNPN, SVGIG (reference sequence). V lost 3 bases and J lost 2; bases outside the gene matches: 5. The CDR3 covers 15 residues. DNA for the CDR3: TGTGCCTGGAGCACCGGGACAGGGCCCTACAATGAGCAGTTCTTC. Protein sequence: CAWSTGTGPYNEQFF.

This chain uses TRBV6-1 with TRBJ1-1; D is unresolved. The V end lost 5 bases, the J end lost 1 base, and 11 bases lay between the germline ends. CDR1 is MNHNS and CDR2 is SASEGT in the germline V gene. This CDR3 spans 14 amino acids. The CDR3 DNA follows: TGTGCCAGCAGTTTCGGGATTTCGAACACTGAAGCTTTCTTT. Translation: CASSFGISNTEAFF.

This clone was found once. The chain couples TRBV4-2 to TRBJ2-7, with 8 bases matching TRBD2. This CDR3 region has 16 residues. V gave up 0 bases and J gave up 1 base; unmatched junction bases: 5. Germline CDR1 is LGHNA and CDR2 is YNFKEQ. For the CDR3, the DNA is TGTGCCAGCAGCCAAGATTCAGCGGGAGCGTCCTACGAGCAGTACTTC. Amino acids: CASSQDSAGASYEQYF.

V and J are TRBV14 and TRBJ2-1, with D maybe TRBD2 (5 bases). Germline V gene data show CDR1 as SGHDN and CDR2 as FVKESK. This CDR3 has 14 amino acids. Between the trimmed V and J ends, which lost 5 bases and 5 bases, there was a span of 13 bases. CDR3 loop: CASSSLSRDNEQFF. CDR3 coding DNA: TGTGCCAGCAGCTCTCTCTCGAGGGACAATGAGCAGTTCTTC. The full variable domain, in which reference TRBV14 and TRBJ2-1 provide the parts outside the CDR3, is EAGVTQFPSHSVIEKGQTVTLRCDPISGHDNLYWYRRVMGKEIKFLLHFVKESKQDESGMPNNRFLAERTGGTYSTLKVQPAELEDSGVYFCASSSLSRDNEQFFGPGTRLTVL.

V gene TRBV7-9 combines with J gene TRBJ2-7; 9 bases fit TRBD2. The CDR3 spans 16 residues. V lost 4 bases, J lost 6 bases, and 13 bases stayed unmatched. Germline V CDR1 and CDR2: SEHNR, FQNEAQ (reference sequence). CDR3 sequence reads: CASSSSSSGTNLEQYF. CDR3 sequence (DNA): TGTGCCAGCAGCTCGTCCTCTAGCGGGACCAACCTCGAGCAGTACTTC.

The genes are TRBV7-2 and TRBJ2-3, with TRBD2 matching 12 bases. The CDR3 extends over 17 amino acids. Germline assignment: CDR1 SGHTA and CDR2 FQGNSA. The junction had 10 bases not matched to a gene; V was cut back by 5 bases and J by 4 bases. CDR3 DNA sequence: TGTGCCAGCAGCCCCTCTGTGCTAGCGGGAGGGTCAGATACGCAGTATTTT. It is translated as CASSPSVLAGGSDTQYF.

Judged by abundance, this clone is large. This chain joins TRBV28 and TRBJ2-1; D perhaps matches TRBD2 (5 bases). This CDR3 has 14 residues. Germline CDR1 MDHEN, CDR2 SYDVKM. V shed 7 bases and J shed 1 base, with 11 bases lying between them. The CDR3 loop reads CASNHGESYNEQFF. The CDR3, as DNA: TGTGCCAGCAATCATGGGGAGTCCTACAATGAGCAGTTCTTC.

This chain uses TRBV7-6 with TRBJ2-2, with D possibly being TRBD2 (7 bases). Trimming removed 1 base from V and 5 bases from J, with 11 bases in between. The CDR3 has 15 residues. Looked up from germline, CDR1 is SGHVS and CDR2 is FNYEAQ. CDR3 DNA: TGTGCCAGCAGCTTAGGCGGGGGCGCGACCGGGGAGCTGTTTTTT. It encodes CASSLGGGATGELFF.

V is TRBV7-2 and J is TRBJ1-2; D is unresolved. The CDR3 covers 14 residues. The germline gives CDR1 SGHTA, CDR2 FQGNSA. V dropped 7 bases and J dropped 5 bases, with 17 bases sitting between them. The CDR3 DNA reads as TGTGCCAGCACCCCGGCCCTCCCGGGGTATGGCTACACCTTC. This encodes CASTPALPGYGYTF.

This chain connects TRBV6-4 to TRBJ1-6; 8 nucleotides match TRBD1. V dropped 3 bases and J dropped 10; count of bases not matched to a gene: 8. The CDR3 has 15 amino acids. Looked up from germline, CDR1 is MRHNA and CDR2 is SNTAGT. The CDR3 DNA reads as TGTGCCAGCAGTGAGGGCGGGACAGGTGGATCACCCCTCCACTTT. Translation gives CASSEGGTGGSPLHF.

This rearrangement joins TRBV2 to TRBJ2-5; D remains ambiguous. CDR1 is SNHLY, CDR2 FYNNEI, per germline. The CDR3 has 12 amino acids. Trimming removed 7 bases at V and 5 bases at J, with 11 bases between. CDR3 bases: TGTGCCAGCAAGGACGATTTGGAGACCCAGTACTTC. Translating it yields CASKDDLETQYF. Complete variable domain (other parts from reference TRBV2 and TRBJ2-5): EPEVTQTPSHQVTQMGQEVILRCVPISNHLYFYWYRQILGQKVEFLVSFYNNEISEKSEIFDDQFSVERPDGSNFTLKIRSTKLEDSAMYFCASKDDLETQYFGPGTRLLVL.

By sample share, this clone is medium-sized. The chain has TRBV19 and TRBJ2-7; TRBD1 matches 7 bases. The germline V gene has CDR1 LNHDA and CDR2 SQIVND (reference sequence). With 7 bases clipped from V and 1 base from J, the junction kept 13 bases outside the gene matches. This CDR3 contains 16 residues. The CDR3 reads CASKANSGGYSYEQYF. As DNA, the CDR3 is TGTGCCAGTAAAGCTAATTCAGGGGGTTATTCCTACGAGCAGTACTTC.

This chain links TRBV19 with TRBJ2-1, with 11 bases aligning to TRBD2. The CDR3 runs to 16 residues. Trimming at V came to 6 bases and at J to 0 bases, leaving 4 bases not matched to a gene. Germline V gives CDR1 LNHDA, CDR2 SQIVND (reference sequence). CDR3 DNA sequence: TGTGCCAGTAGGACTAGCGGGGTTAGCTCCTACAATGAGCAGTTCTTC. It yields the protein CASRTSGVSSYNEQFF.